The next 15 T cell receptor beta chains were all read from a single sample in a study of cytomegalovirus exposure and HLA in healthy donors. The PCR was carried out with 60 Vbeta primers and 13 Jbeta primers. Sequencing was performed with immunoSEQ multiplex PCR; in TCRdb, only in-frame clones are kept and a portion is missing. This table has under 150,000 clones, just under 90% appearing once. Sequenced input: PBMCs. These receptors all come from a woman aged 25-40 years in good health and CMV-seronegative.

The chain employs TRBV10-2 and TRBJ2-2, with TRBD2 matching 16 bases. J lost 2 bases, V lost 4 bases, and 13 bases had no gene match. Germline CDR1 WSHSY, CDR2 SAAADI. The CDR3 sequence is 21 residues long. CDR3 DNA sequence: TGCGCCAGCAGTGTTTTCGGGACTAGCGGGGGGGCCCGGCCAAACACCGGGGAGCTGTTTTTT. This sequence encodes CASSVFGTSGGARPNTGELFF.

The chain employs TRBV13 and TRBJ2-1; 10 bases align to TRBD2. In germline, CDR1 is PRHDT, CDR2 FYEKMQ (reference sequence). This CDR3 contains 15 residues. V lost 4 bases, J lost 7 bases, and 7 bases stayed unmatched. CDR3 region: CASSSLAGVANEQFF. CDR3 nucleotide sequence: TGTGCCAGCAGCTCGCTAGCGGGAGTAGCTAATGAGCAGTTCTTC.

V and J are TRBV4-1 and TRBJ2-7, with TRBD1 as a possible D gene (5 bases). There are 15 residues in the CDR3. The germline gives CDR1 MGHRA, CDR2 YSYEKL. The V end lost 2 bases, the J end lost 0 bases, and 11 bases lay between the germline ends. CDR3 region: CASSQTHRSSYEQYF. In nucleotides, the CDR3 is TGCGCCAGCAGCCAAACTCACAGGAGCTCCTACGAGCAGTACTTC.

For the CDR3, the DNA is TGTGCCAGCAGCGTAGGGGGGGGTCCTCCCAATGAGCAGTTCTTC. This translates into CASSVGGGPPNEQFF. The chain links TRBV9 to TRBJ2-1; TRBD2 agrees at 7 bases. Germline-derived CDR1 and CDR2 are SGDLS and YYNGEE. The CDR3 has 15 amino acids. The V and J ends lost 0 bases and 6 bases, in that order; junction bases with no gene match: 6.

V gene TRBV5-4 combines with J gene TRBJ1-1, with 11 bases fitting TRBD1. The germline CDR1 and CDR2 sequences are SGHNT and YYREEE (reference sequence). The J segment lost 5 bases and the V segment lost 4 bases, leaving 7 bases of the junction unmatched. The CDR3 is made up of 15 amino acids. DNA of the CDR3: TGTGCCAGCAGCCTAGGACAGGGGGCGCGGACTGAAGCTTTCTTT. Its translation: CASSLGQGARTEAFF.

V and J are TRBV28 and TRBJ2-3; 16 positions agree with TRBD2. The ends lost 6 bases at V and 6 bases at J; junction bases unmatched: 9. Germline V lookup: CDR1 MDHEN, CDR2 SYDVKM. The CDR3 sequence is 17 residues long. The CDR3: CASSPGLAGGDRDTQYF. The CDR3, as DNA: TGTGCCAGCAGCCCGGGACTAGCGGGGGGGGATCGGGATACGCAGTATTTT.

The count of this clone is one. The chain employs TRBV6-5 and TRBJ2-5; 8 nucleotides align to TRBD2. V gave up 0 bases and J gave up 2 bases; unmatched junction bases: 5. Germline V gene lookup returns CDR1 MNHEY and CDR2 SVGAGI. This CDR3 region has 16 residues. DNA for the CDR3: TGTGCCAGCAGTTACTCGAGTCGGGGGGGGCAAGAGACCCAGTACTTC. Its protein is CASSYSSRGGQETQYF.

The chain carries TRBV5-6 and TRBJ1-2, with D perhaps TRBD1 (5 bases). V was pared by 0 bases and J by 7 bases, with 13 bases between. CDR3 length equals 14 residues. Germline lookup yields CDR1 SGHDT and CDR2 YYEEEE. The CDR3 DNA reads TGTGCCAGCAGCTTGGGTGGCCAGGGTCTTGGCTACACCTTC. Translating it yields CASSLGGQGLGYTF.

This clone was seen only once. The chain employs TRBV2 and TRBJ1-1; no clear D. Germline V CDR1 and CDR2: SNHLY, FYNNEI. The V end was cut by 3 bases, the J end by 0 bases, with 11 bases between. This CDR3 has 15 amino acids. CDR3 region: CASSEPDNMNTEAFF. The CDR3 bases are TGTGCCAGCAGTGAGCCCGACAACATGAACACTGAAGCTTTCTTT.

V and J are TRBV6-1 and TRBJ2-1; 10 bases map to TRBD2. V lost 3 bases and J lost 5; bases outside the gene matches: 4. CDR1 is MNHNS and CDR2 is SASEGT in the germline V gene. This CDR3 contains 15 residues. The CDR3 spells CASSEGTSAHNEQFF. The DNA for the CDR3 is TGTGCCAGCAGTGAGGGGACTAGCGCGCACAATGAGCAGTTCTTC.

On this clone: Other DNA sequences within the sample encode an identical CDR3. V and J are TRBV19 and TRBJ2-7, with TRBD1 matching over 9 bases. This CDR3 has 14 residues. The germline V gene encodes CDR1 LNHDA and CDR2 SQIVND (reference sequence). Trimming removed 7 bases from V and 1 base from J; junction bases left unmatched: 5. CDR3 in DNA: TGTGCCAGTACCCCGACAGGGGGGTCCTACGAGCAGTACTTC. Its protein is CASTPTGGSYEQYF.

The chain recombines TRBV5-1 with TRBJ1-3, with 7 bases aligning to TRBD1. This CDR3 contains 20 residues. After removal of 0 bases from V and 0 bases from J, the junction contained 15 bases not matched to a gene. CDR1 and CDR2 (germline): SGHRS, YFSETQ. The CDR3 protein is CASSLAPKGATLSSGNTIYF. Written as DNA, the CDR3 is TGCGCCAGCAGCTTGGCCCCCAAGGGGGCAACTCTCAGCTCTGGAAACACCATATATTTT.

CDR3 residues: CATSRTTYSYNEQFF. The CDR3 nucleotides read TGTGCCACCAGCAGGACTACGTACTCCTACAATGAGCAGTTCTTC. The gene calls are TRBV15 and TRBJ2-1, with D perhaps TRBD2 (5 bases). Trimming removed 3 bases from V and 0 bases from J, with 9 bases in between. Germline V gene sequence: CDR1 LNHNV, CDR2 YYDKDF (reference sequence). The CDR3 is 15 amino acids.

This clone was counted between two and nine times. The V call is TRBV7-8, the J call TRBJ1-2; no definite D call. Trimming took 1 base from V and 7 from J, leaving 13 bases between them. CDR3 size: 14 residues. Germline values: CDR1 SGHVS, CDR2 FQNEAQ. The CDR3 sequence: CASSLVRSVRGYTF. For the CDR3, the DNA is TGTGCCAGCAGCTTAGTACGGAGCGTCCGTGGCTACACCTTC. The full variable domain, completed using reference TRBV7-8 and TRBJ1-2, is GAGVSQSPRYKVAKRGQDVALRCDPISGHVSLFWYQQALGQGPEFLTYFQNEAQLDKSGLPSDRFFAERPEGSVSTLKIQRTQQEDSAVYLCASSLVRSVRGYTFGSGTRLTVV.

This chain joins TRBV5-6 and TRBJ2-2; D might be TRBD2 (6 bases). Germline assignment: CDR1 SGHDT and CDR2 YYEEEE. The CDR3 extends over 14 amino acids. Trimming stripped 1 base from V and 4 bases from J, with 8 bases between. The CDR3, as DNA: TGTGCCAGCAGCTTGCCGGGGGTCACCGGGGAGCTGTTTTTT. It codes for CASSLPGVTGELFF.